What follows are 21 T cell receptor beta chains derived from one specimen sequenced in a study of CD8+CD57+ T cells in acquired aplastic anemia. For CDR3 and TCR beta VDJ profiling, genomic DNA was the template used. TCRdb used MiXCR to reprocess the reads, holding one entry per CDR3 protein. The table has about 270,000 distinct CDR3 sequences, 82% seen once; the top ten hold over 35%. Patients selected for sequencing had displayed CD8+CD57+ cell expansion by flow cytometry. Sequenced input: sorted CD4+, CD8+, or CD8+CD57+ T cells (not recorded which) from PBMCs. The receptors derive from a human donor with aplastic anemia.

Of note for this clonotype: One end of the junction does not line up with germline, which may come from a read error. J is TRBJ1-5 and V is TRBV2; D might be TRBD1 (5 bases). The CDR3 runs 15 residues. CDR1 SNHLY and CDR2 FYNNEI come from the germline V gene. This chain's CDR3 is CASSVGVSRTQPQRF. The CDR3 DNA is TGTGCCAGCAGCGTAGGGGTCTCGAGAACGCAGCCCCAGCGTTTT.

The chain links TRBV7-9 to TRBJ1-2; D is possibly TRBD1 (6 bases). This CDR3 contains 16 residues. Trimming stripped 9 bases from V and 10 bases from J, with 30 bases between. Germline V lookup: CDR1 SEHNR, CDR2 FQNEAQ (reference sequence). This CDR3 reads CASSPREGGLTEAYTF. CDR3 in DNA: TGTGCCAGTAGCCCCCGGGAGGGGGGGTTGACTGAAGCCTACACCTTC.

This chain links TRBV5-1 with TRBJ1-1, with D hard to call. Trimming took off 0 bases at V and 4 bases at J, with 13 bases between the two ends. The CDR3 loop spans 15 amino acids. Germline values: CDR1 SGHRS, CDR2 YFSETQ. The CDR3 here is CASSLVATSSTEAFF. CDR3 bases: TGCGCCAGCAGCTTGGTAGCGACCAGCTCCACTGAAGCTTTCTTT.

The chain combines TRBV7-3 with TRBJ2-7; the match to TRBD2 covers 9 bases. This CDR3 spans 18 amino acids. Trimming took 3 bases from V and 2 from J; bases not matched to a gene: 14. The germline CDR1 and CDR2 sequences are SGHTA and FQGTGA. The CDR3 region is CASSFQAGGGANAYEQYV. The CDR3 nucleotides read TGTGCCAGCAGCTTTCAGGCAGGCGGGGGGGCCAACGCCTACGAGCAGTACGTC.

The chain uses TRBV7-9 and TRBJ2-1, with 10 bases aligning to TRBD2. Germline V gene lookup returns CDR1 SEHNR and CDR2 FQNEAQ (reference sequence). This CDR3 is built from 16 residues. With 3 bases clipped from V and 12 bases from J, the junction kept 14 bases outside the gene matches. The CDR3 DNA sequence: TGTGCCAGCAGCTTTGAGGGTAGCGGGGGGAGCGATGTGCAGTTCTTC. Its protein is CASSFEGSGGSDVQFF.

Regarding this clonotype: At one boundary the junction diverges from the germline segment, which might be a read error. DNA of the CDR3: TGTGCCAGCGGGGACGGGGGGAAAGATACGCAGTTTTTC. This translates into CASGDGGKDTQFF. The genes are TRBV7-3 and TRBJ2-3; 7 nucleotides align to TRBD2. The CDR3 runs to 13 residues. CDR1 SGHTA and CDR2 FQGTGA come from the germline V gene. Variable domain in full (rest from reference TRBV7-3 and TRBJ2-3): GAGVSQTPSNKVTEKGKYVELRCDPISGHTALYWYRQSLGQGPEFLIYFQGTGAADDSGLPNDRFFAVRPEGSVSTLKIQRTERGDSAVYLCASGDGGKDTQFFGPGTRLTVL.

V is TRBV19 and J is TRBJ2-1; 11 bases match TRBD2. The CDR3 is made up of 17 amino acids. V lost 3 bases and J lost 1; bases outside the gene matches: 5. CDR1 LNHDA and CDR2 SQIVND come from the germline V gene (reference sequence). CDR3 sequence reads: CASSIYLAGGSYNEQFF. The DNA for the CDR3 is TGTGCCAGTAGTATCTACCTAGCGGGGGGATCCTACAATGAGCAGTTCTTC.

The genes are TRBV2 and TRBJ2-7, with 9 bases identical to TRBD1. Trimming at V came to 10 bases and at J to 0 bases, leaving 7 bases not matched to a gene. The CDR3 sequence is 14 residues long. In germline, CDR1 is SNHLY, CDR2 FYNNEI. The CDR3 sequence is CATDRGGSSYEQYF. DNA of the CDR3: TGTGCCACCGACAGGGGGGGGAGCTCCTACGAGCAGTACTTC.

This chain joins TRBV7-9 and TRBJ1-2; unclear D gene. The CDR3 is 15 residues long. Germline lookup yields CDR1 SEHNR and CDR2 FQNEAQ (reference sequence). V was pared by 4 bases and J by 14 bases, with 26 bases between. CDR3 DNA: TGTGCCAGCAGCTCCGCAGATACGCAGTACTATGGCCCAACCTTC. Encoded protein: CASSSADTQYYGPTF.

This clonotype was seen more than once but under ten times. This rearrangement joins TRBV14 to TRBJ2-7; D may be TRBD1 (5 bases). Trimming stripped 0 bases from V and 2 bases from J, with 8 bases between. CDR1 is SGHDN and CDR2 is FVKESK in the germline V gene. The CDR3 is 14 amino acids. DNA of the CDR3: TGTGCCAGCAGCCAAGAGACAGCCGCCTACGAGCAGTACTTC. It translates to CASSQETAAYEQYF.

V usage is TRBV2 and J usage is TRBJ1-4; D remains ambiguous. The germline CDR1 and CDR2 sequences are SNHLY and FYNNEI. The germline V and J ends were trimmed by 2 bases and 8 bases, with 6 bases remaining between them. The length of the CDR3 is 12 residues. The CDR3 DNA is TGTGCCAGCAGTGAATTTTGGGAAAAACTGTTTTTT. Amino acid sequence: CASSEFWEKLFF.

In regard to this clonotype: The conserved final phenylalanine or tryptophan is absent from the CDR3, which likely points to a read error. V usage is TRBV2 and J usage is TRBJ2-5; 8 positions match TRBD1. Germline-derived CDR1 and CDR2 are SNHLY and FYNNEI. J gave up 2 bases and V 8 bases, and 10 bases lay outside the gene matches. The CDR3 is 15 amino acids. In DNA form, the CDR3 reads TGTGCCAGCGGCGTAGTACAGGGGGGTCAAGAGACCCAGTACCCC. Translating gives CASGVVQGGQETQYP.

The rearrangement links TRBV11-3 to TRBJ2-7; D might be TRBD1 (5 bases). This CDR3 is 14 amino acids long. V lost 3 bases and J lost 2, with 11 bases in between. From germline, CDR1 is SGHNT and CDR2 YENEEA. DNA of the CDR3: TGTGCCAGCAGCTTCCGGCTGACAGCCTACGAGCAGTACTTC. This translates into CASSFRLTAYEQYF.

This clonotype was seen repeatedly, ten times or more. The chain combines TRBV27 with TRBJ1-1; no definite D call. Germline CDR1 and CDR2: MNHEY and SMNVEV (reference sequence). The CDR3 is made up of 13 amino acids. Trimming left V 4 bases short and J 5 bases short, with 11 bases between. CDR3: CASSYVRGTEAFF. The CDR3 nucleotides are TGTGCCAGCAGTTACGTGCGGGGTACTGAAGCTTTCTTT.

The J gene is TRBJ2-3, the V gene TRBV5-4; possibly TRBD1 or TRBD2 for D (6 bases each). The CDR3 runs 16 residues. CDR1 and CDR2 (germline): SGHNT, YYREEE (reference sequence). V shed 2 bases and J shed 4 bases, with 17 bases lying between them. CDR3 amino acids: CASSFTTGGTADTQYF. In nucleotides, the CDR3 is TGTGCCAGCAGCTTTACTACCGGGGGCACCGCAGATACGCAGTATTTT.

The chain links TRBV11-3 to TRBJ1-1, with D uncertain. CDR3 size: 17 residues. The V gene's germline CDR1 is SGHNT and CDR2 YENEEA. V lost 4 bases and J lost 1, with 19 bases in between. This CDR3 is CASSSGRSGGGNTEAFF. The CDR3 nucleotides read TGTGCCAGCAGCTCGGGTCGGTCAGGAGGTGGGAACACTGAAGCTTTCTTT. Looking up the rest from reference TRBV11-3 and TRBJ1-1 gives the full variable domain: EAGVVQSPRYKIIEKKQPVAFWCNPISGHNTLYWYLQNLGQGPELLIRYENEEAVDDSQLPKDRFSAERLKGVDSTLKIQPAELGDSAVYLCASSSGRSGGGNTEAFFGQGTRLTVV.

Turning to this clonotype: Its ends do not fully match the called genes, so a read error is possible. The gene calls are TRBV7-9 and TRBJ2-5; D remains unclear. Germline assignment: CDR1 SEHNR and CDR2 FQNEAQ (reference sequence). There are 14 residues in the CDR3. The CDR3 loop reads CASSLGGCYIAEHF. For the CDR3, the DNA is TGTGCCAGCAGCTTAGGCGGTTGCTACATCGCCGAGCACTTC.

A word on this clonotype: Lacking the conserved final phenylalanine or tryptophan, this CDR3 likely reflects a read error. This CDR3 is CASSLIWIHTQYS. The CDR3 bases are TGTGCCAGCAGCTTAATATGGATACATACGCAGTATTCT. The chain joins TRBV7-2 to TRBJ2-3; D is uncertain. The germline CDR1 and CDR2 sequences are SGHTA and FQGNSA. V was clipped by 2 bases and J by 7 bases, with 10 bases between them. The CDR3 has 13 amino acids.

The genes are TRBV7-9 and TRBJ1-4; 10 bases match TRBD1. The CDR3 covers 13 residues. Per germline, CDR1 SEHNR and CDR2 FQNEAQ (reference sequence). The ends lost 11 bases at V and 0 bases at J; junction bases unmatched: 0. The CDR3 sequence: CAGQGATNEKLFF. The DNA of the CDR3 is TGTGCCGGACAGGGGGCAACTAATGAAAAACTGTTTTTT.

This chain connects TRBV7-4 to TRBJ2-7; TRBD2 matches at 7 bases. Losses at the gene ends were 5 bases for V and 6 bases for J; bases not matched to a gene: 10. The CDR3 runs to 14 residues. CDR1 and CDR2 (germline): SGHVT, SQSDAQ. The DNA of the CDR3 is TGTGCCAGCAGCGTCCGCGGGGGTTACTCCGAGCAGTACTTC. Amino acid sequence: CASSVRGGYSEQYF.

About this clonotype: A much more abundant neighbour one base away suggests this may be a read error. J is TRBJ2-3 and V is TRBV7-8; possibly TRBD1 for D (6 bases). CDR3 length: 14 residues. In germline, CDR1 is SGHVS, CDR2 FQNEAQ. The CDR3 here is CASSSGVTAGQFFF. The CDR3 DNA reads as TGTGCCAGCAGCTCCGGGGTTACGGCTGGACAGTTCTTCTTT.